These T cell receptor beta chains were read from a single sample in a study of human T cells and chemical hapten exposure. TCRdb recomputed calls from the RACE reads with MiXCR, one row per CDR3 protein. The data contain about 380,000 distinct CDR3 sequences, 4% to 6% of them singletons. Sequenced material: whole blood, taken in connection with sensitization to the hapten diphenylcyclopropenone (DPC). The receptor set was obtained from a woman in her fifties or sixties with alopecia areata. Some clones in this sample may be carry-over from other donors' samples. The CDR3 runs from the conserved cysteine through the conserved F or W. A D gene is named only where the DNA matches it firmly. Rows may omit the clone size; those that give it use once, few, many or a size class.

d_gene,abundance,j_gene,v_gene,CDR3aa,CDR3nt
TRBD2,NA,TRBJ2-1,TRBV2,CASSESPAGSYNEQFF,TGTGCCAGCAGTGAATCTCCAGCGGGAAGCTACAATGAGCAGTTCTTC
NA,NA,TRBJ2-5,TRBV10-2,CASSDLYREWTQYF,TGCGCCAGCAGTGACTTGTACAGGGAGTGGACCCAGTACTTC
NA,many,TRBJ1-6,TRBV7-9,CASSLEGNSPLHF,TGTGCCAGCAGCTTAGAGGGAAATTCACCCCTCCACTTT
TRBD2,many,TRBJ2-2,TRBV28,CASSLEAGVLGELFF,TGTGCCAGCAGTTTAGAAGCGGGAGTTCTCGGGGAGCTGTTTTTT
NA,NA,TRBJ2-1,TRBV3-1,CASSLKETGPPSYNEQFF,TGTGCCAGCAGCCTCAAGGAAACCGGCCCTCCCTCCTACAATGAGCAGTTCTTC
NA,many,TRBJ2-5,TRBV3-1,CASSQDWRGQETQYF,TGTGCCAGCAGCCAAGATTGGAGGGGCCAAGAGACCCAGTACTTC
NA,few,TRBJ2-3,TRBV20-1,CSARWPSTDTQYF,TGCAGTGCTAGGTGGCCCAGCACAGATACGCAGTATTTT
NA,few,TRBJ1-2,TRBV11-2,CASSLAPGEGGYTF,TGTGCCAGCAGCTTAGCCCCAGGGGAAGGCGGCTACACCTTC
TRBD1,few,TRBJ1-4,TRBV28,CASGTAYEKLFF,TGTGCCAGCGGGACAGCGTATGAAAAACTGTTTTTT
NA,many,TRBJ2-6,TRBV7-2,CASRLQGGSGANVLTF,TGTGCCAGCAGGTTACAGGGCGGCTCTGGGGCCAACGTCCTGACTTTC
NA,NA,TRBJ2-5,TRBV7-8,CASSSQVEALQETQYF,TGTGCCAGCAGCTCTCAGGTTGAAGCACTACAGGAGACCCAGTACTTC
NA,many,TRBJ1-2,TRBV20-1,CSARWGYGYTF,TGCAGTGCTCGATGGGGGTATGGCTACACCTTC
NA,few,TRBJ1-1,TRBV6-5,CASTPYRGNTEAFF,TGTGCCAGCACTCCGTATAGGGGGAATACTGAAGCTTTCTTT
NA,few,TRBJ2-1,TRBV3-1,CASSQVRDSYNEQFF,TGTGCCAGCAGCCAAGTCCGGGACTCCTACAATGAGCAGTTCTTC
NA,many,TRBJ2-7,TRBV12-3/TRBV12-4,CASSQRDFPSPYEQYF,TGTGCCAGCAGTCAACGGGACTTCCCGAGCCCCTACGAGCAGTACTTC
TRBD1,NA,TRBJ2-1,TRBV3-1,CASSQDLGQGAYNEQFF,TGTGCCAGCAGCCAAGATTTAGGACAGGGCGCCTACAATGAGCAGTTCTTC
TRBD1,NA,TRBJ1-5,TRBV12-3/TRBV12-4,CASSLGTGLSNQPQHF,TGTGCCAGCAGTTTAGGGACAGGCCTTAGCAATCAGCCCCAGCATTTT
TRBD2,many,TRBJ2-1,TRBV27,CASSFDSAGGRNNEQFF,TGTGCCAGCAGTTTCGATTCAGCGGGAGGTCGAAACAATGAGCAGTTCTTC
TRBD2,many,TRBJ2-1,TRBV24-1,CATSDGASGRTYNEQFF,TGTGCCACCAGTGATGGGGCTAGCGGGAGGACCTACAATGAGCAGTTCTTC
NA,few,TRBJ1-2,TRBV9,CASSAGSIDYGYTF,TGTGCCAGCAGCGCAGGGAGTATCGACTATGGCTACACCTTC
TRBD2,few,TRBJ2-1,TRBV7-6,CASSLMVGTSGNNEQFF,TGTGCCAGCAGCTTGATGGTTGGGACTAGCGGGAACAATGAGCAGTTCTTC
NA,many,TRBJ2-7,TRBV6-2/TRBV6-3,CASSYPGTYEQYF,TGTGCCAGCAGTTACCCCGGGACCTACGAGCAGTACTTC
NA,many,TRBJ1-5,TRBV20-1,CSARVSAGNQPQHF,TGCAGTGCTAGAGTTTCTGCGGGAAATCAGCCCCAGCATTTT
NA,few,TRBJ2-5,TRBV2,CASSVEGRETQYF,TGTGCCAGCAGTGTGGAGGGCCGAGAGACCCAGTACTTC
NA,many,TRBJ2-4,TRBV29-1,CSATGLRGKNIQYF,TGCAGCGCCACTGGACTTCGAGGCAAAAACATTCAGTACTTC
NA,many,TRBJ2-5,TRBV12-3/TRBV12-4,CASGWNEETQYF,TGTGCCAGCGGGTGGAACGAGGAGACCCAGTACTTC
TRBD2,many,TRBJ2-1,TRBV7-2,CASSSTAGVYNEQFF,TGTGCCAGCAGCTCCACTGCGGGAGTCTACAATGAGCAGTTCTTC
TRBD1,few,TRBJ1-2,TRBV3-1,CASSQGQGAIGYTF,TGTGCCAGCAGCCAAGGACAGGGGGCAATTGGCTACACCTTC
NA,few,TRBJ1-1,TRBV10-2,CASIGGRTEAFF,TGCGCCAGCATAGGGGGTAGGACTGAAGCTTTCTTT
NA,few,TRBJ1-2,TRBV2,CASSRDGTNYGYTF,TGTGCCAGCAGCCGGGACGGAACTAACTATGGCTACACCTTC
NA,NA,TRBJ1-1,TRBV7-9,CASSPLEGNTEAFF,TGTGCCAGCAGTCCGCTCGAAGGGAACACTGAAGCTTTCTTT
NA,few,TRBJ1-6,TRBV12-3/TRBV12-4,CASKLTGLTPALHF,TGTGCCAGCAAACTAACAGGGCTCACCCCGGCCCTCCACTTT
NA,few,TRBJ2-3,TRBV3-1,CASSQDPARVTDTQYF,TGTGCCAGCAGCCAAGATCCGGCCAGGGTCACAGATACGCAGTATTTT
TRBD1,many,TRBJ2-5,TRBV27,CASSSDWTGPQETQYF,TGTGCCAGCAGTTCAGATTGGACAGGCCCTCAAGAGACCCAGTACTTC
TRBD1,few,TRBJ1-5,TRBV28,CASSGGQGALGAQHF,TGTGCCAGCAGTGGGGGACAGGGGGCCCTCGGGGCCCAGCATTTT
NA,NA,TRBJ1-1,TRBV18,CASSKGGALNTEAFF,TGTGCCAGCTCCAAGGGGGGGGCCCTGAACACTGAAGCTTTCTTT
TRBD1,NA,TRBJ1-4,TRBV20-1,CSAPTGTGLEKLFF,TGCAGTGCCCCAACCGGGACAGGGCTTGAAAAACTGTTTTTT
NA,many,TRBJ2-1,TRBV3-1,CASSQVGADEQFF,TGTGCCAGCAGCCAAGTCGGCGCGGATGAGCAGTTCTTC
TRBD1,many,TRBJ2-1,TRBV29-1,CSGSGQGPYNEQFF,TGCAGCGGTTCGGGACAGGGGCCCTACAATGAGCAGTTCTTC
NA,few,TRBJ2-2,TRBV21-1,CASSNIAEANTGELFF,TGTGCCAGCAGCAACATAGCGGAGGCGAACACCGGGGAGCTGTTTTTT
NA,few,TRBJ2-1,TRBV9,CASSVAEGTAYNEQFF,TGTGCCAGCAGCGTAGCTGAGGGAACAGCCTACAATGAGCAGTTCTTC
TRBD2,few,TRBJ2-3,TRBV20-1,CSASGAASGYTDTQYF,TGCAGTGCTAGCGGAGCTGCTAGCGGCTACACAGATACGCAGTATTTT
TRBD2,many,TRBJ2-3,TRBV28,CASGGLAYTDTQYF,TGTGCCAGCGGGGGACTAGCGTATACAGATACGCAGTATTTT
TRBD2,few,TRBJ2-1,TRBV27,CASSFPTSGRAMTYNEQFF,TGTGCCAGCAGTTTCCCGACTAGCGGGAGGGCCATGACCTACAATGAGCAGTTCTTC
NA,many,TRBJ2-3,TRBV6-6,CASRYKEATDTQYF,TGTGCCAGCAGATACAAGGAAGCGACAGATACGCAGTATTTT
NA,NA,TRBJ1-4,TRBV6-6,CASRALRNEKLFF,TGTGCCAGCAGGGCCCTACGAAATGAAAAACTGTTTTTT
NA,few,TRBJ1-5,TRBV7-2,CASSLGGGPSNQPQHF,TGTGCCAGCAGCTTAGGTGGGGGGCCGAGCAATCAGCCCCAGCATTTT
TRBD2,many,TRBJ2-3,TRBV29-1,CSVEGKGAGGIDTQYF,TGCAGCGTTGAAGGGAAAGGAGCGGGAGGGATAGATACGCAGTATTTT
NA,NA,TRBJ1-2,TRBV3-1,CASSRQEFNYGYTF,TGTGCCAGCAGCCGCCAGGAATTTAACTATGGCTACACCTTC